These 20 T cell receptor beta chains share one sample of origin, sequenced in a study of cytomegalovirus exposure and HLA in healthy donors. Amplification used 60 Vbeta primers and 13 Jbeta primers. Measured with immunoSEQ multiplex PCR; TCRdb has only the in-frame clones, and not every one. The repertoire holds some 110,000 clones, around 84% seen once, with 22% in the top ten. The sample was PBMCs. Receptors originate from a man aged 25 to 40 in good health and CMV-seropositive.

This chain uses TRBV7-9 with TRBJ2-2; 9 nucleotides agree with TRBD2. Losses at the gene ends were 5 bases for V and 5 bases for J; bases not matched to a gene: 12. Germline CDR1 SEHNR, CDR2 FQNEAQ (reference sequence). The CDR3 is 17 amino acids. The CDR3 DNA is TGTGCCAGCAGCCTCCCCCGGGGTAGCGGGAGAACCGGGGAGCTGTTTTTT. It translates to CASSLPRGSGRTGELFF.

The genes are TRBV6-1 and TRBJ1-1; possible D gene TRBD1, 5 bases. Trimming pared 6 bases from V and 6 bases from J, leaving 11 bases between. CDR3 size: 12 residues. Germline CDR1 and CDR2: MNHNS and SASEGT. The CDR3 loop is CASSHDSSEAFF. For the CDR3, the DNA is TGTGCCAGCAGCCATGACAGTTCTGAAGCTTTCTTT.

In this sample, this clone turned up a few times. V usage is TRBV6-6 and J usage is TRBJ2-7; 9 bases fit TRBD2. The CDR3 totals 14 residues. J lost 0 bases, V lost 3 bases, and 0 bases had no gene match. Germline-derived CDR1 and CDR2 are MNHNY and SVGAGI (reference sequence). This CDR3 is CASSYSGSSYEQYV. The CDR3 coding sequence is TGTGCCAGCAGTTATAGCGGGAGCTCCTACGAGCAGTACGTC.

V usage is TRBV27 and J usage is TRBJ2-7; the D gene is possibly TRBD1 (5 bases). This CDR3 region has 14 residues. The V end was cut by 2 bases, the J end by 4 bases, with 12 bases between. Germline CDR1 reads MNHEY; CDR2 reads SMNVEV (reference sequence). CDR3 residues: CASSLPRDSYEQYV. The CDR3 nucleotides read TGTGCCAGCAGTTTACCCCGAGACAGTTACGAGCAGTACGTC.

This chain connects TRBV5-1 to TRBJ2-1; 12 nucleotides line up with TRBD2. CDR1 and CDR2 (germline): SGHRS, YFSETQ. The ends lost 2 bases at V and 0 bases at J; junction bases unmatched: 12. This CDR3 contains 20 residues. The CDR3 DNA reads TGCGCCAGCAGCTTCCCACTAGCGGGAGGACTCTTGAGCTCCTACAATGAGCAGTTCTTC. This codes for CASSFPLAGGLLSSYNEQFF.

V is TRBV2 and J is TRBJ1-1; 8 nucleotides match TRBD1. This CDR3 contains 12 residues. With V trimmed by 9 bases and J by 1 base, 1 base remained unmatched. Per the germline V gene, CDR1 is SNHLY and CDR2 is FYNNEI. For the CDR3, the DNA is TGTGCCAGGACAGGGGAGAACACTGAAGCTTTCTTT. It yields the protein CARTGENTEAFF.

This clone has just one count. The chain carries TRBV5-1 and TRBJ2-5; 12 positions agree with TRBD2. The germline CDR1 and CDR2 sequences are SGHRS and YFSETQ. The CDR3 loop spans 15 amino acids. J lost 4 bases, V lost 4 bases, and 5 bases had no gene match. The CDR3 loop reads CASSQLAGGGETQYF. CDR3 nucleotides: TGCGCCAGCAGCCAACTAGCGGGGGGAGGAGAGACCCAGTACTTC.

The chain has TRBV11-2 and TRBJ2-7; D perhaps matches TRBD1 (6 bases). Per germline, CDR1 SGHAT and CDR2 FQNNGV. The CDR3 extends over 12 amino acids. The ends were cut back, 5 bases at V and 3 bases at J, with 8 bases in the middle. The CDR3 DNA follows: TGTGCCAGCAGCCCAGGGGTCTACGAGCAGTACTTC. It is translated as CASSPGVYEQYF.

CDR3 DNA sequence: TGTGCCAGCAGCGTGGACAGAGTAACCTACAATGAGCAGTTCTTC. Protein: CASSVDRVTYNEQFF. This chain joins TRBV2 and TRBJ2-1, with a weak D call TRBD1 (6 bases). The V end lost 6 bases, the J end lost 2 bases, and 14 bases lay between the germline ends. Germline values: CDR1 SNHLY, CDR2 FYNNEI. The length of the CDR3 is 15 residues.

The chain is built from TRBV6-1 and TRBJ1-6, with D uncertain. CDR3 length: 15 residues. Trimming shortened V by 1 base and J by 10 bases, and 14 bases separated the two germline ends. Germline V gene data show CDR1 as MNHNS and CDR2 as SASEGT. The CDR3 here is CASSEVRELGSPLHF. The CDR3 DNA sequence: TGTGCCAGCAGTGAAGTTCGGGAACTGGGGTCACCCCTCCACTTT.

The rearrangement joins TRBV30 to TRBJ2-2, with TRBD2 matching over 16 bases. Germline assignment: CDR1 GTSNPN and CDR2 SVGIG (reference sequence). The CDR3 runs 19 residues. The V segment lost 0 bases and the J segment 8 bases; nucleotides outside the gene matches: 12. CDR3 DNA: TGTGCCTGGAGTGTAACGGGACTAGCGGGAGGGGCGTCCGCTGGGGAGCTGTTTTTT. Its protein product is CAWSVTGLAGGASAGELFF. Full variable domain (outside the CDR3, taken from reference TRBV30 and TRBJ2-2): SQTIHQWPATLVQPVGSPLSLECTVEGTSNPNLYWYRQAAGRGLQLLFYSVGIGQISSEVPQNLSASRPQDRQFILSSKKLLLSDSGFYLCAWSVTGLAGGASAGELFFGEGSRLTVL.

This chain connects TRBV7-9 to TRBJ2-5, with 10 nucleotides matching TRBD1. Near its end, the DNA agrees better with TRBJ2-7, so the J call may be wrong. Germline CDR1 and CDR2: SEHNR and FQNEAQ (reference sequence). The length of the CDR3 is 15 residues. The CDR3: CASRPWTGGDYEQYF. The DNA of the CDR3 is TGTGCCAGCAGGCCTTGGACAGGGGGAGACTACGAGCAGTACTTC.

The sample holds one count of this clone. This CDR3 is CASTTTSGRTDTQYF. CDR3 nucleotide sequence: TGTGCCAGCACCACCACTAGCGGTCGAACAGATACGCAGTATTTT. The genes are TRBV11-2 and TRBJ2-3; TRBD2 matches 8 bases. With V trimmed by 7 bases and J by 3 bases, 9 bases remained unmatched. Germline V gene data show CDR1 as SGHAT and CDR2 as FQNNGV. The CDR3 loop spans 15 amino acids.

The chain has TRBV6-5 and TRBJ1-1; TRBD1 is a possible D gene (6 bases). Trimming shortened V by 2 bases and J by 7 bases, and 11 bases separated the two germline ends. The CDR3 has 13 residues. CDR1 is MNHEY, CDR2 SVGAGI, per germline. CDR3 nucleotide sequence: TGTGCCAGCAGTTACCGCGTAGGGGGTGAAGCTTTCTTT. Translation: CASSYRVGGEAFF.

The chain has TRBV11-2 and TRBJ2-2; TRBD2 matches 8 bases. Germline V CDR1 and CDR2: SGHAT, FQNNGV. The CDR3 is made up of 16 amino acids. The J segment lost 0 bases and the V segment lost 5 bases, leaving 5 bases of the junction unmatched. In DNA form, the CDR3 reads TGTGCCAGCAGCCCAGCGGGGGTTGCGAACACCGGGGAGCTGTTTTTT. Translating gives CASSPAGVANTGELFF.

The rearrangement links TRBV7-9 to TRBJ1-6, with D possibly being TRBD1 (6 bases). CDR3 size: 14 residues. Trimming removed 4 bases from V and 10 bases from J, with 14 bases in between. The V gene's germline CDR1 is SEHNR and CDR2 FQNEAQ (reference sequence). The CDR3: CASSSQGQGSPLHF. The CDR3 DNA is TGTGCCAGCAGCTCTCAGGGGCAAGGATCACCCCTCCACTTT.

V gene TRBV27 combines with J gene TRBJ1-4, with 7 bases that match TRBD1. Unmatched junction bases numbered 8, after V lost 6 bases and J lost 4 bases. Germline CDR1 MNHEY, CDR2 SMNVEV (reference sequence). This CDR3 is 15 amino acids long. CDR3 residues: CASRRTGTVNEKLFF. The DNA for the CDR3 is TGTGCCAGCAGGCGAACCGGGACAGTTAATGAAAAACTGTTTTTT.

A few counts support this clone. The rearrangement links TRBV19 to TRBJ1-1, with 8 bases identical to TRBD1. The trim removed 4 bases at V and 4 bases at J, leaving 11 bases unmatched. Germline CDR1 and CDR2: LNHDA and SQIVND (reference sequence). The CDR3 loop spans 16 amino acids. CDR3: CASSTLLGQGGTEAFF. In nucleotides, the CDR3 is TGTGCCAGTAGTACACTACTAGGACAGGGAGGCACTGAAGCTTTCTTT. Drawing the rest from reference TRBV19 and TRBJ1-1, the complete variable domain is DGGITQSPKYLFRKEGQNVTLSCEQNLNHDAMYWYRQDPGQGLRLIYYSQIVNDFQKGDIAEGYSVSREKKESFPLTVTSAQKNPTAFYLCASSTLLGQGGTEAFFGQGTRLTVV.

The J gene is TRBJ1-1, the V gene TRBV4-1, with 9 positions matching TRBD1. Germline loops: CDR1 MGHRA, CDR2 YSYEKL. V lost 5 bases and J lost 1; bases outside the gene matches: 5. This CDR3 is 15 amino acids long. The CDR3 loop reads CASSETGGTNTEAFF. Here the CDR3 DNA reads TGCGCCAGCAGCGAGACAGGGGGGACGAACACTGAAGCTTTCTTT.

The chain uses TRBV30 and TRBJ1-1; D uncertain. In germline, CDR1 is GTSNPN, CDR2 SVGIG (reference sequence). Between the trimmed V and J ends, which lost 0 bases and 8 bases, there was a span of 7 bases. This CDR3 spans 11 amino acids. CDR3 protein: CAWSVLREAFF. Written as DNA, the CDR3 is TGTGCCTGGAGTGTACTGAGAGAAGCTTTCTTT.